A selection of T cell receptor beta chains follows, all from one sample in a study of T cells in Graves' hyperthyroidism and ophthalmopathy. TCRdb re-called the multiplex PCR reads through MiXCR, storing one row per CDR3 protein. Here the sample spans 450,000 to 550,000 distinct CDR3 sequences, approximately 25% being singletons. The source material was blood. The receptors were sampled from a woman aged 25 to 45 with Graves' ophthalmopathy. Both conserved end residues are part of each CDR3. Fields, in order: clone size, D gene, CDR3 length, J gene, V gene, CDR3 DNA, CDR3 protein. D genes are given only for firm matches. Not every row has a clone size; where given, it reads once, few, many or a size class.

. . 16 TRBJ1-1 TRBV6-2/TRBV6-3 TGTGCCAGCAGTTATTCCGGGGCAGACAGCTTCGAGTACGCTTTCTTT CASSYSGADSFEYAFF
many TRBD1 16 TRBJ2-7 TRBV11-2 TGTGCCAGCAGCTTAGATCCGGGACAGGGCCCCTACGAGCAGTACTTC CASSLDPGQGPYEQYF
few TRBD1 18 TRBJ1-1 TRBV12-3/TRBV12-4 TGTGCCAGCACCTTTAACCCCCTTGAGGACAGGGTGCACACTGAAGCTTTCTTT CASTFNPLEDRVHTEAFF
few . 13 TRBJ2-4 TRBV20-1 TGCAGTGCCACCCAGGACGCCAGGGACATTCAGTACTTC CSATQDARDIQYF
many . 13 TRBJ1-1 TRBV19 TGTGCCAGTAGTATAGGAGCAGGGACTGAAGCTTTCTTT CASSIGAGTEAFF
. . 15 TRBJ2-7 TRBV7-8 TGTGCCAGCAGCCCTAGCTTATTAAGCTCCTACGAGCAGTACTTC CASSPSLLSSYEQYF
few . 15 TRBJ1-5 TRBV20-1 TGCAGTGCTAGAGGCGGTGGGGACGGCAATCAGCCCCAGCATTTT CSARGGGDGNQPQHF
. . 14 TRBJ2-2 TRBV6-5 TGTGCCAGCAGTTACCACGGTCAAACCGGGGAGCTGTTTTTT CASSYHGQTGELFF
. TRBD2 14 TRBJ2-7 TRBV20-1 TGCAGTGCTAGTACCCTAGCGGGGAGCAACGAGCAGTACTTC CSASTLAGSNEQYF
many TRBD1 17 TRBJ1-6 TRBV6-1 TGTGCCAGCAGTGAAGACCTGACAGGGTCCCTTAATTCACCCCTCCACTTT CASSEDLTGSLNSPLHF
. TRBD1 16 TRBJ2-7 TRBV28 TGTGCCAGCAGTCGATGGGGTGGGGACAGGGCTCAAGAGCAGTACTTC CASSRWGGDRAQEQYF
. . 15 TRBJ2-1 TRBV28 TGTGCCAGCAGTTCTCCCATCGAGTCCTACAATGAGCAGTTCTTC CASSSPIESYNEQFF
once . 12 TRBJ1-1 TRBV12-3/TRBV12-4 TGTGCCAGCAGTTTGTCAGGGACCACTGATTTCTTT CASSLSGTTDFF
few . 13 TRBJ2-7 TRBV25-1 TGTGCCAGCAGACAGGGAAGCTCCTACGAGCAGTACTTC CASRQGSSYEQYF
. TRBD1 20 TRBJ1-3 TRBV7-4 TGTGCCATTTTACCTTCCACGGGACAGGGGGAGTTAAGCTCTGGAAACACCATATATTTT CAILPSTGQGELSSGNTIYF
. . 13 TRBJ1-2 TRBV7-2 TGTGCCAGCAGCCAGACAGACCCCTATGGCTACACCTTC CASSQTDPYGYTF